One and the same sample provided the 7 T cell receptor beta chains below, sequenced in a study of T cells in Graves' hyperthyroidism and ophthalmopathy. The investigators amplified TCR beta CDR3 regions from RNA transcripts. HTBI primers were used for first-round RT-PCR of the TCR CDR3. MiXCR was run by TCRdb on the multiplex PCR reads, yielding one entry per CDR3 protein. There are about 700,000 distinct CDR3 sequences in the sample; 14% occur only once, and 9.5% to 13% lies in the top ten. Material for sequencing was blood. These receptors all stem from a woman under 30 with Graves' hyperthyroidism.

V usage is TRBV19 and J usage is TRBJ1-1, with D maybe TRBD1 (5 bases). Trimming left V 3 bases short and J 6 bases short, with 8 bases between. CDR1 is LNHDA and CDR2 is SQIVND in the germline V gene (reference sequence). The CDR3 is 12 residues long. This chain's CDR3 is CASSMKGAEAFF. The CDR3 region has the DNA TGTGCCAGTAGTATGAAAGGGGCTGAAGCTTTCTTT.

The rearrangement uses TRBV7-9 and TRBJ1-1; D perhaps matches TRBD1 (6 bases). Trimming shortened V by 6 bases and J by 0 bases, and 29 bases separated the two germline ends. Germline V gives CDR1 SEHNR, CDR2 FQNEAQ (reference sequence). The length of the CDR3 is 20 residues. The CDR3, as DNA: TGTGCCAGCAGTCGACGGTCCGGGGGCCTTCACAAGTGGATGAACACTGAAGCTTTCTTT. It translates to CASSRRSGGLHKWMNTEAFF.

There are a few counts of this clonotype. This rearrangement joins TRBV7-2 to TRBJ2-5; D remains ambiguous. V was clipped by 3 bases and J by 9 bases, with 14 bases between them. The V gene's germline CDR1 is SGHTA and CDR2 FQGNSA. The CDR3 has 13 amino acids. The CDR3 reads CASSLMAAPPQYF. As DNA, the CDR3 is TGTGCCAGCAGCTTGATGGCGGCTCCCCCCCAGTACTTC.

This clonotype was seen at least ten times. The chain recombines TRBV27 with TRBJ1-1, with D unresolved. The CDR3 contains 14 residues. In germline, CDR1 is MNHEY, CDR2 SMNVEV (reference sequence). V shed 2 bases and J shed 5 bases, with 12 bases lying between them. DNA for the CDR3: TGTGCCAGCAGTTTAGAGGGCCTCGGGACTGAAGCTTTCTTT. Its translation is CASSLEGLGTEAFF.

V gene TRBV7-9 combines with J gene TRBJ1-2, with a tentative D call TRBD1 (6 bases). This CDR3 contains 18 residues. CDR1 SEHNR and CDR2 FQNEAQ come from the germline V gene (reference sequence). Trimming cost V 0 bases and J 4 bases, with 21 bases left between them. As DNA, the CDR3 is TGTGCCAGCAGCTTAGCGGTGTTAATGGGACACGATACCTATGGCTACACCTTC. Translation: CASSLAVLMGHDTYGYTF.

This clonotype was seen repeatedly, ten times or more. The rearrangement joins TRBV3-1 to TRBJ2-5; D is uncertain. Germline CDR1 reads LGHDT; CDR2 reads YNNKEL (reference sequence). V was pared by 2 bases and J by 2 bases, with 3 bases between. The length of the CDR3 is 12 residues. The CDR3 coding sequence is TGTGCCAGCAGCCAAACTCAAGAGACCCAGTACTTC. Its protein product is CASSQTQETQYF.

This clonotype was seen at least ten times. CDR3 in amino acids: CASSSGRVSYNEQFF. CDR3 bases: TGTGCCAGCAGCTCGGGAAGGGTCTCCTACAATGAGCAGTTCTTC. The chain employs TRBV7-3 and TRBJ2-1; TRBD2 is a possible D gene (5 bases). V was pared by 4 bases and J by 0 bases, with 10 bases between. From germline, CDR1 is SGHTA and CDR2 FQGTGA. This CDR3 spans 15 amino acids.